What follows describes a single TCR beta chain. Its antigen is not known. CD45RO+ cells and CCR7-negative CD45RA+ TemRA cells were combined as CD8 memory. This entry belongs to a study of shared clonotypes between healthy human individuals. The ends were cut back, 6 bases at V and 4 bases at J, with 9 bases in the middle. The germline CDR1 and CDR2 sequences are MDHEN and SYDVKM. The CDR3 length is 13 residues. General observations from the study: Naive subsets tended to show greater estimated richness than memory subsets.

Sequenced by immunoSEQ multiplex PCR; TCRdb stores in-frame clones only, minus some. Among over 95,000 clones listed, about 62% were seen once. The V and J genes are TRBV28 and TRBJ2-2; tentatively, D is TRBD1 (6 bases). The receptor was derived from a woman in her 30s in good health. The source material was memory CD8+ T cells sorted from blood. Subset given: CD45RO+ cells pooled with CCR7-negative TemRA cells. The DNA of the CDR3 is TGTGCCAGCAGACAGGGTTTCACCGGGGAGCTGTTTTTT. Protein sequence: CASRQGFTGELFF.